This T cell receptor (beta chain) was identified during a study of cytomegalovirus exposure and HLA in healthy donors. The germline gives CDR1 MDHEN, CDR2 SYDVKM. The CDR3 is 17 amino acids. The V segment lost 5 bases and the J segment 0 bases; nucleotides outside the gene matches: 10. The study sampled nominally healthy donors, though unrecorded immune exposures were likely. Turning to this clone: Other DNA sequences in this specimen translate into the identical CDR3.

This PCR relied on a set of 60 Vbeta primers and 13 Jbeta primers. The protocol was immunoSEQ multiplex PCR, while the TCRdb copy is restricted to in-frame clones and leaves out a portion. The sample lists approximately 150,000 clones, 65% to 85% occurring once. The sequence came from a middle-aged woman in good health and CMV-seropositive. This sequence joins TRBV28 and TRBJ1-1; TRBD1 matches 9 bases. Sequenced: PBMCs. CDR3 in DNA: TGTGCCAGCAGTCTGAGGTGGGACAGGGAACTGAACACTGAAGCTTTCTTT. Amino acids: CASSLRWDRELNTEAFF.